This T cell receptor (beta chain) was obtained from a study of CD8 T cells in Susac syndrome. RNA amounts of roughly 0.45 to 1 ug underwent reverse transcription with random hexamers. The amplification used immunoSEQ multiplex PCR on TCR beta CDR3; it spanned 54 Vbeta and 13 Jbeta. TCRdb re-derived calls from the immunoSEQ multiplex PCR reads in MiXCR, one entry per CDR3 protein. This table holds 40,000 to 55,000 distinct CDR3 sequences, 80% to 95% found once. General observations from the study: The study admitted that it had a relatively small number of individuals in its TCR sequencing and HLA analysis.

The CDR3 extends over 14 amino acids. V shed 3 bases, J shed 5 bases, and the junction held 3 bases outside the gene matches. Germline values: CDR1 SGHTS, CDR2 YDEGEE. Matched for age and sex, the controls were healthy donors. Purification of the CD8+ and CD4+ T cells relied on negative isolation, and TEMRA cells underwent FACS enrichment. Note on this clonotype: Its antigen is still unknown.

Sequencing was done on a sample of CD8+ T cells from PBMCs. The chain links TRBV5-8 to TRBJ2-5; TRBD1 aligns across 11 bases. This TCR was sampled from a human donor in good health. In DNA form, the CDR3 reads TGTGCCAGCAGCTGGGGGACAGGGGGGGAGACCCAGTACTTC. Protein: CASSWGTGGETQYF.